Sequencing of this T cell receptor beta chain was carried out in a study of molecular identifiers for immune sequencing clone quantification. Bulk TCR library preparation followed previously described methods with listed TCR primers. TCRdb analysed the PCR reads with MiXCR anew, one entry per CDR3 protein. This table has tens of thousands of distinct CDR3 sequences, roughly 36% appearing once. Whole-study results and caveats: Clones above 20 RNA copies contained over 98% of effector molecules but under 1% of naive ones. Sizes of clones that are highly expanded could be underestimated (if identical TCR molecules share a barcode). Reports indicate spiked Jurkat TCR RNA from one cell could be found among roughly 950,000 naive cells.

This clonotype was observed at least ten times. Its matching antigen is unknown. The clonotype comes from a human donor in good health. Some libraries in this study had Jurkat cell RNA spiked in. Sequencing input: naive CD8+ T cells from blood, with Jurkat cell RNA spiked in. The sample's subset: FACS-sorted CD8+CD4-CCR7+CD45RA+ naive T cells.

CDR3 residues: CASSLGGINTDTQYF. CDR3 coding DNA: TGTGCCAGCAGCTTAGGCGGGATCAACACAGATACGCAGTATTTT. The gene calls are TRBV7-8 and TRBJ2-3, with D possibly matching TRBD2 (6 bases). The CDR3 runs to 15 residues. Germline CDR1 and CDR2: SGHVS and FQNEAQ. Trimming stripped 1 base from V and 2 bases from J, with 10 bases between.